This passage covers 4 T cell receptor beta chains from one sample sequenced in a study of blood T cell repertoires in COVID-19. Measured with immunoSEQ multiplex PCR; TCRdb has only the in-frame clones, and not every one. The data hold approximately 240,000 clones, with 65% to 80% observed a single time. Sequencing input: peripheral blood. Receptors originate from a woman aged 40 to 50 with active or convalescent COVID-19.

The chain links TRBV28 to TRBJ1-1, with D possibly being TRBD1 (5 bases). V lost 5 bases and J 4 bases, leaving 17 bases between the germline ends. The CDR3 runs 15 residues. Germline V gene sequence: CDR1 MDHEN, CDR2 SYDVKM. CDR3 nucleotide sequence: TGTGCCAGCAGTCGACTCCAGGGATCCCGCACTGAAGCTTTCTTT. Its protein is CASSRLQGSRTEAFF.

The chain combines TRBV11-2 with TRBJ1-2, with a tentative D call TRBD1 (6 bases). Trimming took 1 base from V and 1 from J, leaving 13 bases between them. Germline V gene data show CDR1 as SGHAT and CDR2 as FQNNGV. The CDR3 consists of 16 residues. Written as DNA, the CDR3 is TGTGCCAGCAGCTTAGGATACAGGGATCTTAACTATGGCTACACCTTC. Its translation is CASSLGYRDLNYGYTF.

The rearrangement joins TRBV12-5 to TRBJ1-3; the match to TRBD1 covers 8 bases. Germline V lookup: CDR1 LGHNT, CDR2 FRNRAP. This CDR3 region has 13 residues. With V trimmed by 9 bases and J by 7 bases, 8 bases remained unmatched. CDR3 sequence (DNA): TGTGCTAGCAGGGGGCTCTGGAGCAACACCATATATTTT. Translation gives CASRGLWSNTIYF. The entire variable domain, with the rest obtained from reference TRBV12-5 and TRBJ1-3, is as follows: DARVTQTPRHKVTEMGQEVTMRCQPILGHNTVFWYRQTMMQGLELLAYFRNRAPLDDSGMPKDRFSAEMPDATLATLKIQPSEPRDSAVYFCASRGLWSNTIYFGEGSWLTVV.

This sequence joins TRBV19 and TRBJ1-2; D is possibly TRBD1 (5 bases). Trimming removed 9 bases from V and 7 bases from J, with 12 bases in between. CDR1 LNHDA and CDR2 SQIVND come from the germline V gene (reference sequence). CDR3 length: 11 residues. The DNA of the CDR3 is TGTGCCAGCGAAGGGGTCCCTGGCTACACCTTC. Its translation: CASEGVPGYTF.